Below are 8 T cell receptor beta chains sequenced from a single sample in a study of T cells in Graves' hyperthyroidism and ophthalmopathy. Amplification yielded TCR beta CDR3 regions, with RNA transcripts as the source. RT-PCR in the first round (using the HTBI primer set) targeted the TCR CDR3. TCRdb re-called the multiplex PCR reads through MiXCR, storing one row per CDR3 protein. The sample has about 570,000 distinct CDR3 sequences, about half seen once. The sequenced sample consisted of peripheral blood or thyroid tissue (not recorded which). Receptors originate from an adult woman with Graves' disease, either hyperthyroidism or ophthalmopathy (not recorded which).

This clonotype was observed many times. This chain connects TRBV27 to TRBJ1-3; D is perhaps TRBD1 (5 bases). The CDR3 totals 12 residues. The germline V and J ends were trimmed by 8 bases and 4 bases, with 9 bases remaining between them. Germline V gene data show CDR1 as MNHEY and CDR2 as SMNVEV (reference sequence). The CDR3 DNA follows: TGTGCCAGCCAAGGGGCAGGAAACACCATATATTTT. It specifies CASQGAGNTIYF.

The chain combines TRBV5-1 with TRBJ1-6; TRBD1 matches at 9 bases. Trimming removed 0 bases from V and 9 bases from J; junction bases left unmatched: 4. CDR1 SGHRS and CDR2 YFSETQ come from the germline V gene. The CDR3 loop spans 15 amino acids. The CDR3 loop reads CASSLEQGAGSPLHF. DNA of the CDR3: TGCGCCAGCAGCTTGGAACAGGGGGCTGGTTCACCCCTCCACTTT.

This clonotype was seen many times. This sequence joins TRBV9 and TRBJ2-7; no reliable D call. Per the germline V gene, CDR1 is SGDLS and CDR2 is YYNGEE. This CDR3 has 15 amino acids. With 0 bases removed from V and 2 bases from J, the gap between germline ends came to 12 bases. The CDR3 loop reads CASSVEGSSTYEQYF. CDR3 bases: TGTGCCAGCAGCGTAGAGGGTAGTTCGACCTACGAGCAGTACTTC. Using reference TRBV9 and TRBJ2-7 for the parts outside the CDR3, the full variable domain is DSGVTQTPKHLITATGQRVTLRCSPRSGDLSVYWYQQSLDQGLQFLIQYYNGEERAKGNILERFSAQQFPDLHSELNLSSLELGDSALYFCASSVEGSSTYEQYFGPGTRLTVT.

This clonotype was observed once. The V gene is TRBV6-5, the J gene TRBJ1-5; D not resolved. The V end lost 5 bases, the J end lost 4 bases, and 12 bases lay between the germline ends. Germline V lookup: CDR1 MNHEY, CDR2 SVGAGI. The CDR3 consists of 14 residues. The CDR3: CASSDDGENQPQHF. CDR3 nucleotide sequence: TGTGCCAGCAGTGACGACGGGGAAAATCAGCCCCAGCATTTT.

About this clonotype: A much larger clone is a single base away; this may be a read error. The gene calls are TRBV9 and TRBJ2-7; a weak D match, TRBD1 (7 bases). Per the germline V gene, CDR1 is SGDLS and CDR2 is YYNGEE. This CDR3 has 16 amino acids. V shed 4 bases and J shed 2 bases, with 19 bases lying between them. The CDR3: CASSLFAGGTAYEQYF. Written as DNA, the CDR3 is TGTGCCAGCAGCTTATTTGCTGGGGGGACAGCCTACGAGCAGTACTTC.

The chain joins TRBV29-1 to TRBJ1-5; D may be TRBD1 (6 bases). The CDR3 length is 13 residues. V lost 8 bases and J 6 bases, leaving 17 bases between the germline ends. The germline V gene encodes CDR1 SQVTM and CDR2 ANQGSEA. This CDR3 reads CSSHGGGPQPQHF. CDR3 DNA sequence: TGCAGCAGCCACGGGGGCGGACCTCAGCCCCAGCATTTT.

CDR3 loop: CASSYRTGGTDTQYF. In DNA form, the CDR3 reads TGTGCCAGCAGCTATAGGACAGGCGGCACAGATACGCAGTATTTT. The V gene is TRBV7-9, the J gene TRBJ2-3; the match to TRBD1 covers 7 bases. Germline CDR1 is SEHNR and CDR2 is FQNEAQ (reference sequence). Trimming at V came to 4 bases and at J to 1 base, leaving 5 bases not matched to a gene. This CDR3 comprises 15 residues.

The genes are TRBV29-1 and TRBJ1-2, with D tentatively TRBD1 (5 bases). The CDR3 spans 12 residues. Germline CDR1 is SQVTM and CDR2 is ANQGSEA. V lost 2 bases to trimming and J lost 4 bases, with 8 bases between them. Written as DNA, the CDR3 is TGCAGCGTTGAACAAGACAGCTATGGCTACACCTTC. Encoded protein: CSVEQDSYGYTF.